This T cell receptor beta chain was documented in a study of metastatic and nonmetastatic thyroid tumors. Study overall: Repertoire comparisons spanned blood and tumor or nodule tissue from malignant and benign thyroid patients. Study results and limitations: Significantly greater TCR beta diversity was reportedly found in malignant thyroid tumors than in benign nodules (in blood and tumor).

Regarding this clone: Its antigen is not known.

With 2 bases removed from V and 3 bases from J, the gap between germline ends came to 14 bases. This CDR3 has 15 amino acids. In germline, CDR1 is SGHAT, CDR2 FQNNGV. In the original workflow: The study's classifier, a distant-metastasis tool for papillary thyroid cancer, was built using CDR3 differences across clinicopathological groups. TCRdb re-processed the PCR reads through MiXCR. These V and J calls derive from TCRdb rather than the authors' analysis. This table has around 5,000 clones, 25% to 35% appearing once. Patients had received no treatment of any kind before thyroid surgery. J is TRBJ2-7 and V is TRBV11-2; D might be TRBD2 (6 bases). The clonotype was recovered from a female donor with papillary thyroid cancer or a benign thyroid nodule (not recorded which). Some clones in this sample may be carry-over from other donors' samples. The specimen sequenced was adjacent normal tissue. CDR3 amino acids: CASSLHGGIFYEQYF. CDR3 DNA: TGTGCCAGCAGCTTACATGGGGGGATCTTCTACGAGCAGTACTTC.